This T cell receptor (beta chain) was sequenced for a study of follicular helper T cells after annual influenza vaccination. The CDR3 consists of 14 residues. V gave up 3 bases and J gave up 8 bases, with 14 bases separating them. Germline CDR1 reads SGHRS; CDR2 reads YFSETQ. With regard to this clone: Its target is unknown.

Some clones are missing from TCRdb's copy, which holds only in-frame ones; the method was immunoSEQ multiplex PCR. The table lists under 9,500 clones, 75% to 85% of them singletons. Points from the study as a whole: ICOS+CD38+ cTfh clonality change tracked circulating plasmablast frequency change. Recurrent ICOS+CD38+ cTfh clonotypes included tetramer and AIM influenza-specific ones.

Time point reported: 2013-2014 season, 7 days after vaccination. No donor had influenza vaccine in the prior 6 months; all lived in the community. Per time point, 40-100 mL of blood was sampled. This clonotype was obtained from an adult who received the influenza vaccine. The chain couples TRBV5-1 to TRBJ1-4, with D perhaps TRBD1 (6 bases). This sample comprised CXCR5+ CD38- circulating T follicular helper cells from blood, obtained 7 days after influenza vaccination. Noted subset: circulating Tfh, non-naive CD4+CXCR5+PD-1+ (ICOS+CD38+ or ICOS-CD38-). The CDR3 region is CASSSGGSREKLFF. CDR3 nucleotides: TGCGCCAGCAGCTCGGGGGGCAGCAGGGAAAAACTGTTTTTT. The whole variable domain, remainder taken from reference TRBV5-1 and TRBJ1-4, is KAGVTQTPRYLIKTRGQQVTLSCSPISGHRSVSWYQQTPGQGLQFLFEYFSETQRNKGNFPGRFSGRQFSNSRSEMNVSTLELGDSALYLCASSSGGSREKLFFGSGTQLSVL.